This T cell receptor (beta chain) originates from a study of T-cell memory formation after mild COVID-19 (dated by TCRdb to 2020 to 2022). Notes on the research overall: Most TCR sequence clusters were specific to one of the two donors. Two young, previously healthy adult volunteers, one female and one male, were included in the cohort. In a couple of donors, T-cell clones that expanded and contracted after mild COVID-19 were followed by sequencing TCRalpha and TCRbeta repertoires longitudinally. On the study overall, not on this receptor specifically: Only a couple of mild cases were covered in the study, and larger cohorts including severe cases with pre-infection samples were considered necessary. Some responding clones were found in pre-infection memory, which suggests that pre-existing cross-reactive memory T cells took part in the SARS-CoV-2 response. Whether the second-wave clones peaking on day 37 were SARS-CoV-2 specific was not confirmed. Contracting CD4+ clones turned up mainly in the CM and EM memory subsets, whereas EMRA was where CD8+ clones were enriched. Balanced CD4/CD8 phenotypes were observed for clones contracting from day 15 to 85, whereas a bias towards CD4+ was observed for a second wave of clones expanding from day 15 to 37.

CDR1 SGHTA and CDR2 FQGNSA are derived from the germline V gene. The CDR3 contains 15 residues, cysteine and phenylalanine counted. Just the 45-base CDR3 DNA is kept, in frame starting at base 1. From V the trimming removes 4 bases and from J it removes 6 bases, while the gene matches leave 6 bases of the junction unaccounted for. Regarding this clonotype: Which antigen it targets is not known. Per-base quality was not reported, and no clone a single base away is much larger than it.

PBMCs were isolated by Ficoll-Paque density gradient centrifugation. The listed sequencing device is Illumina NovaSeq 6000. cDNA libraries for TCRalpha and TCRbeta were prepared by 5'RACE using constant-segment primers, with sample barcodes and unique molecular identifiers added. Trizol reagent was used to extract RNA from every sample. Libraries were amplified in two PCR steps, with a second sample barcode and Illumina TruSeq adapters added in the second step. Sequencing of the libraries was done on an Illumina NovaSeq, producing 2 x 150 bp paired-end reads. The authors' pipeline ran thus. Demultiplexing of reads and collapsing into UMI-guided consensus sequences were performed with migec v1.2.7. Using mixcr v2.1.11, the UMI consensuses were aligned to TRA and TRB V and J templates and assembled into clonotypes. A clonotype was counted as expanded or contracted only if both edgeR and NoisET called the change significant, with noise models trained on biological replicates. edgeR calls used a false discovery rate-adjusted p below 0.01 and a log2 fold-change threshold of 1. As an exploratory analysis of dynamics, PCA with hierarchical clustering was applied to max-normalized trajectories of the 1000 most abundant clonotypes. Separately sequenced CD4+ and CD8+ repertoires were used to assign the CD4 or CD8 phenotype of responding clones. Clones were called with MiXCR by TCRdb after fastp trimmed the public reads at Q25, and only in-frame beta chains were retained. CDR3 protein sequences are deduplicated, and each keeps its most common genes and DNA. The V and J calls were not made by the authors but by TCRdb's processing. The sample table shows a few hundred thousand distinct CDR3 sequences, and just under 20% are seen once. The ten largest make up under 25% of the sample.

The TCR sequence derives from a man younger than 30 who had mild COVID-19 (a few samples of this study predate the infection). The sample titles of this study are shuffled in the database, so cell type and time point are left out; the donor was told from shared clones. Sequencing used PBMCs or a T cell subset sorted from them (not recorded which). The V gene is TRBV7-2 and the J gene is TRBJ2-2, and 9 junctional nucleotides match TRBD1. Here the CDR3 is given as CASSSQGAVAGELFF. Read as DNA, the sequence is TGTGCCAGCAGCTCACAGGGGGCAGTGGCCGGGGAGCTGTTTTTT.